A selection of T cell receptor beta chains follows, all from one sample in a study of blood T cell repertoires in COVID-19. Sequenced by immunoSEQ multiplex PCR; TCRdb stores in-frame clones only, minus some. Of around 70,000 clones listed, about 84% were seen once; the top ten hold under 2%. The sequenced material came from peripheral blood. The receptors here all came from a woman aged 55-69 years with acute or convalescent COVID-19. Each CDR3 is given with its conserved first and last residue. The order of the fields is D gene, J gene, clone size, V gene, CDR3 DNA, CDR3 protein. D genes are given only for firm matches. Some rows mark clone size as missing; the rest say once, few, many or name a class of expanded clone.

TRBD2 TRBJ2-5 . TRBV7-9 TGTGCCAGCAGCTGGACTAGCGGCCCCACCCAGTACTTC CASSWTSGPTQYF
TRBD2 TRBJ2-3 . TRBV28 TGTGCCAGCAGTTTAGGACTAGCGGGGGGCCAGCGGACGCAGTATTTT CASSLGLAGGQRTQYF
TRBD1 TRBJ1-1 . TRBV3-1/TRBV3-2 TGTGCCAGCAGTCCTAGGGGGCGGGTCACTGAAGCTTTCTTT CASSPRGRVTEAFF
. TRBJ1-2 . TRBV28 TGTGCCAGCAGTTTCCCCGCAGGGGCTAACTATGGCTACACCTTC CASSFPAGANYGYTF
. TRBJ1-5 . TRBV7-8 TGTGCCAGCAGCTTATTTGGGGCAGGGGCTGTCAATCAGCCCCAGCATTTT CASSLFGAGAVNQPQHF
. TRBJ2-1 . TRBV6-1 TGTGCCAGCAGTGACGGTGGCGGGATGTATGAGCAGTTCTTC CASSDGGGMYEQFF
. TRBJ1-2 once TRBV29-1 TGCAGCGTTGGGGGGGTTCCCGGGGAGGGCTACACCTTC CSVGGVPGEGYTF
. TRBJ2-3 few TRBV9 TGTGCCAGCAGCGCAGAGGTGCCAGATACGCAGTATTTT CASSAEVPDTQYF
. TRBJ1-1 . TRBV7-9 TGTGCCAGCAGCTTAGTCGGGGTTTTGGACACTGAAGCTTTCTTT CASSLVGVLDTEAFF
TRBD2 TRBJ2-1 once TRBV5-1 TGCGCCAGCAGCTTGGTGTTAGCGGGAGAGGGTGAGCAGTTCTTC CASSLVLAGEGEQFF
. TRBJ1-1 . TRBV28 TGTGCCAGCAGTTCTTATTCCGCCGGTGGTATGAACACTGAAGCTTTCTTT CASSSYSAGGMNTEAFF
TRBD1 TRBJ1-2 few TRBV5-1 TGCGCCAGCAGCTCCTCCGGGACAGGGTCTCAGGGCTACACCTTC CASSSSGTGSQGYTF
TRBD1 TRBJ1-6 . TRBV7-2 TGTGCCAGCAGCTTAGTCTTTGACAGGGGCTCCTATAATTCACCCCTCCACTTT CASSLVFDRGSYNSPLHF
. TRBJ1-1 . TRBV6-1 TGTGCCAGCAGTGACCTCCTAGAAGCTTTCTTT CASSDLLEAFF
TRBD1 TRBJ2-5 once TRBV28 TGTGCCAGCAGTTCCCACACCTCTACAGGGGACGAGACCCAGTACTTC CASSSHTSTGDETQYF
TRBD1 TRBJ1-6 . TRBV28 TGTGCCAGCAGTTTCAGGGACAGAAATTCACCCCTCCACTTT CASSFRDRNSPLHF
TRBD1 TRBJ1-2 . TRBV11-1 TGTGCCAGCAGCTTAACAGGGGGTCGTGGCTACACCTTC CASSLTGGRGYTF
TRBD2 TRBJ2-7 . TRBV5-1 TGCGCCAGCAGCTGGGGACTAGCGGGAGGTGGGTCCTACGAGCAGTACTTC CASSWGLAGGGSYEQYF
. TRBJ1-2 . TRBV7-9 TGTGCCAGCAGCACGGACACCCCTAACTATGGCTACACCTTC CASSTDTPNYGYTF
. TRBJ1-4 . TRBV5-1 TGCGCCAGCAGCTTAGATAGGGGGACGACTAATGAAAAACTGTTTTTT CASSLDRGTTNEKLFF
TRBD1 TRBJ1-2 . TRBV28 TGTGCCAGCACGGCCGGGACAGCTGAACGCGGCTACACCTTC CASTAGTAERGYTF
. TRBJ2-7 . TRBV9 TGTGCCAGCAGCGTCCGGGAGATTGGGTACGAGCAGTACTTC CASSVREIGYEQYF
TRBD1 TRBJ2-2 . TRBV19 TGTGCCAGTAGTGTGGGACAGGGGAAAGCGCTGGCCGGGGAGCTGTTTTTT CASSVGQGKALAGELFF
. TRBJ1-2 . TRBV6-5 TGTGCCAGCAGCCACGCCGGACAGCCAGTCTATGGCTACACCTTC CASSHAGQPVYGYTF
TRBD1 TRBJ1-1 few TRBV4-1 TGCGCCAGCAGCCAGCCGGGACAGGGGAACACTGAAGCTTTCTTT CASSQPGQGNTEAFF
TRBD2 TRBJ2-1 . TRBV9 TGTGCCAGCAGCGTCGGACCTAGGACTAGCGGGGGGGCCTCTGAGCAGTTCTTC CASSVGPRTSGGASEQFF
. TRBJ2-2 . TRBV12-3/TRBV12-4 TGTGCCAGCAGCGAGACCGGGGAGCTGTTTTTT CASSETGELFF
TRBD2 TRBJ2-1 once TRBV7-9 TGTGCCAGCAGCTCAAGACTAGCGGAGTACAATGAGCAGTTCTTC CASSSRLAEYNEQFF
. TRBJ1-1 few TRBV6-5 TGTGCCAGCAGCCATCAGGGGACGAACGCTTTCTTT CASSHQGTNAFF